This is a list of T cell receptor beta chains from one sample in a study of T cell repertoires in aging, cancer and after chemotherapy. TCRdb re-analysed the multiplex PCR reads in MiXCR, keeping a single row per CDR3 protein. Among around 7,800 distinct CDR3 sequences listed, 25% were seen once. The sequenced sample was blood. The receptors come from a human donor with a blood cancer. Each CDR3 is given with its conserved first and last residue. The order of the fields is D gene, J gene, V gene, clone size, CDR3 protein, CDR3 DNA. D genes are given only for firm matches. Size is stated for part of the rows, as once, few or many counts, or as a class when the clone is expanded.

>-|TRBJ1-4|TRBV20-1|few
CSARDLGGDVEKLFF
TGCAGTGCTAGAGATCTGGGGGGTGATGTTGAAAAACTGTTTTTT
>TRBD2|TRBJ2-1|TRBV19|medium-sized
CASSFPGTSGKNPNEQFF
TGTGCCAGTAGTTTCCCCGGGACTAGCGGGAAAAACCCCAATGAGCAGTTCTTC
>-|TRBJ1-1|TRBV5-4|-
CASSPGIGAEAFF
TGTGCCAGCAGCCCGGGGATCGGAGCTGAAGCTTTCTTT
>TRBD2|TRBJ2-3|TRBV20-1|few
CSARATSGGAGTQYF
TGCAGTGCTAGAGCGACTAGCGGGGGGGCGGGTACGCAGTATTTT
>-|TRBJ1-3|TRBV20-1|-
CSASSGLGGNTIYF
TGCAGTGCTAGTTCTGGGTTGGGTGGAAACACCATATATTTT
>TRBD2|TRBJ2-1|TRBV5-4|-
CASSSRLAGALSSYNEQFF
TGTGCCAGCAGCTCTAGACTAGCGGGAGCCTTAAGCTCCTACAATGAGCAGTTCTTC
>TRBD1|TRBJ1-1|TRBV15|many
CATRPRQGGVNTEAFF
TGTGCCACCCGACCCCGACAGGGTGGGGTGAACACTGAAGCTTTCTTT
>-|TRBJ2-2|TRBV5-1|many
CASRSGSGELFF
TGCGCCAGCAGGTCAGGGTCCGGGGAGCTGTTTTTT
>TRBD1|TRBJ1-5|TRBV30|medium-sized
CAWSGPTGRQPQHF
TGTGCCTGGAGTGGGCCGACAGGGCGCCAGCCCCAGCATTTT
>TRBD1|TRBJ2-1|TRBV5-1|-
CASSLVGTGGDEQFF
TGCGCCAGCAGCTTGGTCGGGACAGGGGGCGATGAGCAGTTCTTC
>TRBD2|TRBJ2-3|TRBV20-1|few
CSASATSGVSTDTQYF
TGCAGTGCTAGCGCGACTAGCGGGGTTTCCACAGATACGCAGTATTTT
>-|TRBJ2-2|TRBV25-1|few
CASSGPGPPAGELFF
TGTGCCAGCAGTGGACCGGGACCTCCGGCCGGGGAGCTGTTTTTT
>TRBD1|TRBJ2-7|TRBV5-5|medium-sized
CASSLHGGTGVSYEQYF
TGTGCCAGCAGCTTGCACGGTGGGACAGGGGTCTCCTACGAGCAGTACTTC
>TRBD2|TRBJ2-1|TRBV19|medium-sized
CASSIDAGGLYNEQFF
TGTGCCAGTAGTATAGATGCGGGGGGGCTTTACAATGAGCAGTTCTTC
>-|TRBJ1-3|TRBV19|medium-sized
CASHFGVSGNTIYF
TGTGCCAGTCATTTCGGAGTCTCTGGAAACACCATATATTTT
>TRBD2|TRBJ2-7|TRBV30|-
CALIAGAIQAEQYF
TGTGCCTTGATAGCGGGGGCTATTCAAGCCGAGCAGTACTTC
>-|TRBJ1-5|TRBV30|medium-sized
CAWNLQGFNQPQHF
TGTGCCTGGAACCTACAGGGCTTCAATCAGCCCCAGCATTTT
>-|TRBJ2-1|TRBV7-2|-
CASSPSANEQFF
TGTGCCAGCAGCCCCTCGGCGAATGAGCAGTTCTTC
>-|TRBJ2-7|TRBV6-1|medium-sized
CASSESYEQYF
TGTGCCAGCAGTGAATCCTACGAGCAGTACTTC
>-|TRBJ1-2|TRBV5-4|medium-sized
CASSSGGTGYTF
TGTGCCAGCAGCAGCGGGGGCACGGGCTACACCTTC
>TRBD2|TRBJ2-1|TRBV11-1|few
CASSLRAGNYNEQFF
TGTGCCAGCAGCTTAAGAGCGGGGAACTACAATGAGCAGTTCTTC
>TRBD1|TRBJ1-5|TRBV12-3/TRBV12-4|-
CASSLAQDRQPQHF
TGTGCCAGCAGTTTAGCCCAGGACAGGCAGCCCCAGCATTTT
>TRBD2|TRBJ2-1|TRBV6-2/TRBV6-3|-
CASNPGTSGGNEQFF
TGTGCCAGCAACCCCGGGACTAGCGGGGGCAATGAGCAGTTCTTC
>TRBD1|TRBJ1-2|TRBV10-3|few
CAISPTGDGYGYTF
TGTGCCATCAGCCCGACAGGGGATGGCTATGGCTACACCTTC
>TRBD2|TRBJ2-7|TRBV27|medium-sized
CASSLVGGGTRSYEQYF
TGTGCCAGCAGTTTGGTTGGGGGGGGGACTCGCTCCTACGAGCAGTACTTC
>-|TRBJ2-7|TRBV6-1|-
CTSTGLRWGNPYEQYF
TGTACCAGCACCGGACTCCGGTGGGGCAATCCTTACGAGCAGTACTTC
>TRBD1|TRBJ2-2|TRBV7-9|medium-sized
CASSLGGTVSTGELFF
TGTGCCAGCAGCTTAGGGGGGACAGTATCCACCGGGGAGCTGTTTTTT
>-|TRBJ2-7|TRBV7-6|few
CASSLKAPGRFSYEQYF
TGTGCCAGCAGCTTAAAGGCTCCGGGACGGTTCTCCTACGAGCAGTACTTC
>TRBD2|TRBJ2-5|TRBV6-2/TRBV6-3|-
CASSSGLAGDQETQYF
TGTGCCAGCAGTTCCGGACTAGCGGGGGACCAAGAGACCCAGTACTTC
>-|TRBJ2-2|TRBV20-1|-
CSARDQGPGAGELFF
TGCAGTGCTAGAGATCAGGGCCCGGGGGCCGGGGAGCTGTTTTTT
>-|TRBJ1-1|TRBV6-5|many
CASSKGVGVNTEAFF
TGTGCCAGCAGTAAGGGGGTCGGGGTGAACACTGAAGCTTTCTTT
>-|TRBJ2-5|TRBV5-4|medium-sized
CASSLATGLSGETQYF
TGTGCCAGCAGCTTGGCAACCGGACTATCAGGAGAGACCCAGTACTTC
>-|TRBJ1-2|TRBV6-1|medium-sized
CASKASGSYGYTF
TGTGCCAGCAAGGCTTCAGGGTCGTATGGCTACACCTTC
>-|TRBJ2-3|TRBV28|-
CASSTTDTQYF
TGTGCCAGCAGCACCACAGATACGCAGTATTTT
>TRBD2|TRBJ2-3|TRBV13|-
CASSLGRGGADTQYF
TGTGCCAGCAGCTTAGGTCGGGGGGGCGCAGATACGCAGTATTTT
>-|TRBJ2-6|TRBV7-2|medium-sized
CASSLQASGANVLTF
TGTGCCAGCAGCTTACAAGCTTCTGGGGCCAACGTCCTGACTTTC
>TRBD1|TRBJ1-2|TRBV20-1|-
CSANGQGLNYGYTF
TGCAGTGCTAACGGACAGGGATTGAACTATGGCTACACCTTC
>TRBD1|TRBJ1-1|TRBV6-1|medium-sized
CASTESTGDPKTEAFF
TGTGCCAGCACCGAGTCGACAGGGGACCCGAAGACTGAAGCTTTCTTT
>TRBD2|TRBJ2-3|TRBV6-5|-
CASSYSNRVLAGVGTDTQYF
TGTGCCAGCAGTTACTCGAACAGGGTACTAGCGGGGGTGGGCACAGATACGCAGTATTTT
>-|TRBJ2-7|TRBV20-1|-
CSAREPTPFYEQYF
TGCAGTGCTAGAGAGCCGACACCGTTCTACGAGCAGTACTTC
>TRBD1|TRBJ2-7|TRBV28|few
CASSPLPGTGDSYEQYF
TGTGCCAGCAGTCCCCTTCCCGGGACAGGGGACTCCTACGAGCAGTACTTC
>TRBD1|TRBJ2-3|TRBV20-1|few
CSARGDRESDTQYF
TGCAGTGCTAGGGGGGACAGGGAGTCAGATACGCAGTATTTT
>-|TRBJ1-2|TRBV6-5|medium-sized
CASSHRSASNYGYTF
TGTGCCAGCAGTCACCGTTCAGCCTCTAACTATGGCTACACCTTC
>-|TRBJ2-1|TRBV6-2/TRBV6-3|-
CASSYPNMLHNEQFF
TGTGCCAGCAGTTACCCGAACATGCTTCACAATGAGCAGTTCTTC
>-|TRBJ2-7|TRBV6-2/TRBV6-3|-
CASSYPGAGTEQYF
TGTGCCAGCAGTTACCCGGGTGCGGGGACCGAGCAGTACTTC
>-|TRBJ2-7|TRBV6-2/TRBV6-3|-
CASSYPQRNF
TGTGCCAGCAGTTACCCCCAAAGGAACTTC
>-|TRBJ1-1|TRBV6-2/TRBV6-3|-
CASSYPQLSTEAFF
TGTGCCAGCAGTTACCCGCAACTGAGCACTGAAGCTTTCTTT
>TRBD2|TRBJ2-5|TRBV27|medium-sized
CASSLLTSGEETQYF
TGTGCCAGCAGTTTATTGACTAGCGGGGAAGAGACCCAGTACTTC
>TRBD2|TRBJ2-3|TRBV5-4|medium-sized
CASSSKLAGEQDTQYF
TGTGCCAGCAGCTCCAAACTAGCGGGAGAACAGGATACGCAGTATTTT
>TRBD1|TRBJ2-1|TRBV12-3/TRBV12-4|many
CASSQDRFPIQFF
TGTGCCAGCAGCCAGGACAGGTTCCCGATTCAGTTCTTC
>TRBD1|TRBJ1-5|TRBV6-2/TRBV6-3|-
CASKLVMTGTGGRRNSNQPQHF
TGTGCCAGCAAATTAGTTATGACGGGGACAGGGGGCAGGCGGAATAGCAATCAGCCCCAGCATTTT
>-|TRBJ2-5|TRBV20-1|few
CSATVGETQYF
TGCAGTGCCACTGTCGGAGAGACCCAGTACTTC
>-|TRBJ1-3|TRBV10-3|many
CAISQGPSSGNTIYF
TGTGCCATCAGCCAGGGTCCCTCCTCTGGAAACACCATATATTTT
>-|TRBJ2-7|TRBV28|-
CASSLEGAGTYEQYF
TGTGCCAGCAGTTTAGAGGGGGCGGGAACCTACGAGCAGTACTTC
>TRBD1|TRBJ2-2|TRBV6-2/TRBV6-3|medium-sized
CASSRQGVDTGELFF
TGTGCCAGCAGTAGACAGGGGGTGGACACCGGGGAGCTGTTTTTT